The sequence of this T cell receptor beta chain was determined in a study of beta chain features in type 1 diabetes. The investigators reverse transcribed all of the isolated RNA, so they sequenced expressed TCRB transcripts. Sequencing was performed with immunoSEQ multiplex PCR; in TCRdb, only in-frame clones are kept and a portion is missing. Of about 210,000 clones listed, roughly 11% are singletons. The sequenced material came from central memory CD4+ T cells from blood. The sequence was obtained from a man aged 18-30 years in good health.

The DNA of the CDR3 is TGCGCCAGCAGCCGAATAACAGGGTCTGGGGCCAACGTCCTGACTTTC. Amino acid sequence: CASSRITGSGANVLTF. The chain employs TRBV4-1 and TRBJ2-6; tentative D call: TRBD1 (6 bases). The CDR3 totals 16 residues. V was trimmed by 4 bases and J by 1 base, leaving 11 bases between them. The V gene's germline CDR1 is MGHRA and CDR2 YSYEKL.